What follows are 3 T cell receptor beta chains derived from one specimen sequenced in a study of blood T cell repertoires in COVID-19. The data were produced by immunoSEQ multiplex PCR, yet TCRdb's version contains in-frame clones alone and is incomplete. The sample carries under 250,000 clones, roughly 90% recorded once. Sequencing input: peripheral blood. All receptors come from a man aged 55 to 69 who had recovered from COVID-19.

This clone was found once. The chain carries TRBV5-1 and TRBJ2-1; possibly TRBD1 for D (5 bases). The length of the CDR3 is 16 residues. V was pared by 5 bases and J by 4 bases, with 19 bases between. Germline assignment: CDR1 SGHRS and CDR2 YFSETQ. CDR3 region: CASRTVFGNFYNEQFF. The CDR3, as DNA: TGCGCCAGCAGGACAGTTTTCGGAAATTTTTACAATGAGCAGTTCTTC.

The chain joins TRBV6-6 to TRBJ1-3; 12 bases are shared with TRBD1. Germline V gives CDR1 MNHNY, CDR2 SVGAGI (reference sequence). V trimming: 0 bases; J trimming: 7 bases; junction bases outside the gene matches: 1. CDR3 size: 15 residues. In DNA, the CDR3 is TGTGCCAGCAGTTACTCGGGACAGGGGGCTAACACCATATATTTT. This codes for CASSYSGQGANTIYF.

The rearrangement joins TRBV18 to TRBJ2-5, with 9 bases matching TRBD1. The CDR3 is 16 residues long. Germline values: CDR1 KGHSH, CDR2 LQKENI. V was clipped by 0 bases and J by 4 bases; unmatched bases: 6. CDR3 region: CASSPPGTGSAETQYF. In nucleotides, the CDR3 is TGTGCCAGCTCACCACCCGGGACAGGGTCGGCAGAGACCCAGTACTTC.